This is a list of T cell receptor beta chains from one sample in a study of T-cell reconstitution after alpha-beta-depleted transplantation in children. TCRdb re-derived calls from the PCR reads in MiXCR, one entry per CDR3 protein. This table holds 150,000 to 250,000 distinct CDR3 sequences, approximately 6% found once. Sequences were derived from PBMCs, sampled before TCRalphabeta/CD19-depleted stem cell transplant. These receptors were taken from a girl less than two years old with combined immunodeficiency, due to receive a stem cell transplant. CDR3s include the opening cysteine and the closing phenylalanine or tryptophan. Each record gives: clone size, D gene, J gene, V gene, CDR3 protein, CDR3 DNA. The D gene is left open where the match is weak. The listing skips clone size in some rows; elsewhere it reads once, few, many or a size class.

many - TRBJ2-1 TRBV7-9 CASSSTGAGNNNEQFF TGTGCCAGCAGCTCAACTGGAGCGGGCAATAACAATGAGCAGTTCTTC
many TRBD2 TRBJ2-1 TRBV28 CASSLNLQREVVEQFF TGTGCCAGCAGTTTAAATCTTCAGCGGGAGGTGGTTGAGCAGTTCTTC
many TRBD2 TRBJ2-7 TRBV20-1 CSARTSGRYEQYF TGCAGTGCACGGACTAGCGGGAGGTACGAGCAGTACTTC
many - TRBJ1-1 TRBV7-6 CASTLTGRGFMNTEAFF TGTGCCAGCACCCTAACCGGGCGGGGGTTCATGAACACTGAAGCTTTCTTT
many - TRBJ2-3 TRBV4-1 CASRVIGGRDTQYF TGCGCCAGCAGGGTAATAGGCGGGCGAGATACGCAGTATTTT
many - TRBJ2-7 TRBV7-9 CASSLVGGAEQYF TGTGCCAGCAGCTTAGTGGGGGGGGCCGAGCAGTACTTC
many TRBD2 TRBJ2-1 TRBV5-1 CASQGIELAGGPEQFF TGCGCCAGCCAGGGAATTGAGCTAGCGGGAGGGCCTGAGCAGTTCTTC
- TRBD2 TRBJ2-7 TRBV29-1 CSVVPGLAGYEQYF TGCAGCGTGGTCCCGGGACTAGCGGGCTACGAGCAGTACTTC
few - TRBJ1-5 TRBV12-3/TRBV12-4 CASMRGGWGNQPQHF TGTGCCAGCATGAGGGGAGGTTGGGGCAATCAGCCCCAGCATTTT
many TRBD1 TRBJ2-3 TRBV5-6 CASSLGQGRSTDTQYF TGTGCCAGCAGCTTGGGACAGGGGCGAAGCACAGATACGCAGTATTTT
many - TRBJ2-7 TRBV24-1 CATSDLLGEQYF TGTGCCACCAGTGATTTGCTGGGGGAGCAGTACTTC
- - TRBJ1-2 TRBV20-1 CSADGGSGVLGYTF TGCAGTGCTGATGGGGGCTCCGGGGTTCTTGGCTACACCTTC
many - TRBJ2-7 TRBV7-2 CASSFDPFYEQYF TGTGCCAGCAGCTTCGATCCATTTTACGAGCAGTACTTC
many - TRBJ2-7 TRBV24-1 CATSDSTTRHEQYF TGTGCCACCAGTGATTCTACCACACGCCACGAGCAGTACTTC
many TRBD2 TRBJ2-1 TRBV7-3 CASSLLGLASRSYNEQFF TGTGCCAGCAGCTTATTGGGACTAGCTTCCCGATCCTACAATGAGCAGTTCTTC
many TRBD2 TRBJ2-3 TRBV20-1 CSASPALAGGTDTQYF TGCAGTGCTAGTCCGGCACTAGCGGGGGGCACAGATACGCAGTATTTT
many TRBD2 TRBJ2-3 TRBV4-2 CASSQVFAGDADTQYF TGTGCCAGCAGCCAAGTTTTTGCGGGAGACGCAGATACGCAGTATTTT
many - TRBJ2-3 TRBV19 CASSIRMDPDTQYF TGTGCCAGTAGTATTCGGATGGACCCAGATACGCAGTATTTT
many - TRBJ2-5 TRBV9 CASSAGETQYF TGTGCCAGCAGCGCAGGAGAGACCCAGTACTTC
- TRBD2 TRBJ2-4 TRBV13 CASSLGVAGEGNIQYF TGTGCCAGCAGCTTAGGAGTAGCCGGGGAGGGGAACATTCAGTACTTC
many TRBD1 TRBJ1-1 TRBV6-2/TRBV6-3 CASSGTGGRTEAFF TGTGCCAGCAGTGGGACAGGGGGGCGAACTGAAGCTTTCTTT
- TRBD1 TRBJ1-1 TRBV20-1 CSATGTGPEAFF TGCAGTGCTACCGGGACAGGGCCTGAAGCTTTCTTT
many - TRBJ2-7 TRBV3-1 CASSQGATYEQYF TGTGCCAGCAGCCAGGGCGCAACCTACGAGCAGTACTTC
many - TRBJ2-7 TRBV12-3/TRBV12-4 CASSPVGGSEQYF TGTGCCAGCAGTCCAGTGGGGGGTTCCGAGCAGTACTTC
many - TRBJ2-7 TRBV29-1 CSVEISGTPEQYF TGCAGCGTTGAGATCTCTGGCACCCCAGAGCAGTACTTC
many - TRBJ2-2 TRBV29-1 CSVVQRGELFF TGCAGCGTTGTTCAGAGGGGGGAGCTGTTTTTT
few - TRBJ2-7 TRBV20-1 CSAREVMKTYEQYF TGCAGTGCTAGAGAAGTCATGAAAACCTACGAGCAGTACTTC
many - TRBJ1-2 TRBV12-5 CASGLVAVANYGYTF TGTGCTAGTGGTTTGGTTGCCGTAGCTAACTATGGCTACACCTTC
many TRBD2 TRBJ2-3 TRBV18 CASSPPENSGGTDTQYF TGTGCCAGCTCACCCCCGGAGAATAGCGGGGGGACAGATACGCAGTATTTT
many - TRBJ2-1 TRBV6-1 CASSEASAVEYLSYNEQFF TGTGCCAGCAGTGAAGCATCGGCGGTCGAGTATTTGTCCTACAATGAGCAGTTCTTC
- TRBD2 TRBJ2-1 TRBV12-3/TRBV12-4 CASSPHHDVAGYNEQFF TGTGCCAGCAGTCCACACCACGATGTAGCGGGGTACAATGAGCAGTTCTTC
many - TRBJ1-2 TRBV5-6 CASRMASYGYTF TGTGCCAGCAGGATGGCCTCCTATGGCTACACCTTC
many - TRBJ2-3 TRBV7-6 CASSLQGAADTQYF TGTGCCAGCAGCTTACAAGGGGCGGCAGATACGCAGTATTTT
many TRBD1 TRBJ1-2 TRBV29-1 CSVEQGDGYTF TGCAGCGTTGAACAGGGGGATGGCTACACCTTC
few TRBD2 TRBJ2-1 TRBV4-3 CASSQESGAGVLNEQFF TGCGCCAGCAGCCAAGAAAGCGGAGCGGGAGTACTCAATGAGCAGTTCTTC
- - TRBJ1-2 TRBV11-2 CASSLERLNYGYTF TGTGCCAGCAGCTTGGAACGGTTGAACTATGGCTACACCTTC
many TRBD1 TRBJ2-5 TRBV15 CATSSTRDREKETQYF TGTGCCACCAGCAGTACTCGGGACAGGGAGAAAGAGACCCAGTACTTC
many - TRBJ2-5 TRBV20-1 CSASPRERQETQYF TGCAGTGCTAGTCCCAGGGAACGGCAAGAGACCCAGTACTTC
many - TRBJ2-7 TRBV14 CASSQSVLEQYF TGTGCCAGCAGCCAGTCTGTCCTGGAGCAGTACTTC
many - TRBJ2-1 TRBV7-6 CASTLSPADGGYEQFF TGTGCCAGCACCCTAAGTCCGGCAGATGGTGGCTATGAGCAGTTCTTC
many - TRBJ2-1 TRBV5-1 CASSLGRNYNEQFF TGCGCCAGCAGCTTGGGCAGGAACTACAATGAGCAGTTCTTC
many TRBD1 TRBJ2-2 TRBV29-1 CSVEQGRNTGELFF TGCAGCGTAGAACAGGGGAGAAACACCGGGGAGCTGTTTTTT
- - TRBJ1-1 TRBV20-1 CSARVGGYGRRTEAFF TGCAGTGCTAGAGTTGGGGGATATGGGAGGCGCACTGAAGCTTTCTTT
few - TRBJ2-7 TRBV4-1 CASSQGDNYEQYF TGCGCCAGCAGCCAAGGGGACAACTACGAGCAGTACTTC
many TRBD2 TRBJ2-1 TRBV24-1 CATTGGGVEQFF TGTGCCACCACTGGGGGAGGGGTGGAGCAGTTCTTC
many TRBD1 TRBJ2-3 TRBV28 CASSSGQGATDTQYF TGTGCCAGCAGTTCTGGACAGGGGGCAACAGATACGCAGTATTTT
many - TRBJ1-1 TRBV14 CASSQQGWGTEAFF TGTGCCAGCAGCCAACAGGGATGGGGCACTGAAGCTTTCTTT
many TRBD2 TRBJ2-2 TRBV24-1 CATNGAGGNTGELFF TGTGCCACAAACGGAGCGGGGGGGAACACCGGGGAGCTGTTTTTT
many - TRBJ2-1 TRBV7-2 CASSFSSYNEQFF TGTGCCAGCAGCTTTTCTTCCTACAATGAGCAGTTCTTC
- - TRBJ2-2 TRBV5-1 CASSFFQETGELFF TGCGCCAGCAGCTTTTTTCAGGAAACCGGGGAGCTGTTTTTT
medium-sized - TRBJ2-4 TRBV5-1 CASTSGSKNIQYF TGCGCCAGCACCTCAGGGTCCAAAAACATTCAGTACTTC
many - TRBJ2-5 TRBV5-1 CASSSGLVETQYF TGCGCCAGCAGCTCGGGACTTGTAGAGACCCAGTACTTC
few TRBD1 TRBJ2-3 TRBV5-1 CASSVAVTNRGPSTDTQYF TGCGCCAGCAGCGTGGCCGTGACGAATAGGGGGCCAAGCACAGATACGCAGTATTTT
many - TRBJ2-3 TRBV7-8 CASSWTSTDTQYF TGTGCCAGCAGCTGGACTAGCACAGATACGCAGTATTTT
many TRBD2 TRBJ2-2 TRBV20-1 CSARVPYGLAGGGGELFF TGCAGTGCTAGAGTCCCCTATGGACTAGCGGGGGGCGGCGGGGAGCTGTTTTTT
many TRBD1 TRBJ1-3 TRBV20-1 CSARTGASGNTIYF TGCAGTGCGAGGACAGGGGCCTCTGGAAACACCATATATTTT
many - TRBJ2-7 TRBV7-8 CASSTQETHEQYF TGTGCCAGCAGCACACAAGAAACCCACGAGCAGTACTTC
many TRBD1 TRBJ1-1 TRBV20-1 CSARDPGQGNTEAFF TGCAGTGCTAGAGACCCGGGACAGGGTAACACTGAAGCTTTCTTT